This entry describes one TCR beta chain. No antigen is known for it. This sample is part of a study of T-cell memory formation after mild COVID-19. This CDR3 contains 16 residues. Study-wide points: Confirmation of SARS-CoV-2 specificity was lacking for second-wave clones peaking day 37. Pre-infection memory carried some responding clones, suggesting that cross-reactive memory joined.

TCRdb re-called the 5' RACE reads through MiXCR, storing one row per CDR3 protein. Of about 250,000 distinct CDR3 sequences in the sample, roughly 17% were seen once. The chain carries TRBV12-2 and TRBJ1-4; TRBD1 is taken as the D call from the table, unchecked against the DNA. TRBV12-2 is a documented pseudogene. The receptor's source is a man between 18 and 35 years old who had mild COVID-19 (a few samples of this study predate the infection). Cell type and time point are not known. Material: PBMCs or a T cell subset sorted from them (not recorded which). The CDR3 sequence: CASRLGQGFTNEKLFF. The CDR3 nucleotides read TGTGCAAGTCGCTTGGGCCAGGGGTTCACTAATGAAAAACTGTTTTTT.